Presented here are 10 T cell receptor beta chains from one specimen sequenced in a study of neoadjuvant anti-PD-1 for oral cavity cancer. Time point noted: after neoadjuvant nivolumab, at surgical resection. TCRdb's table, derived via immunoSEQ multiplex PCR, lists solely in-frame clones and lacks some. The sample includes 37,000 or so clones, roughly 35% of them seen just once. The sample in question was tumor tissue, obtained after nivolumab (anti-PD-1) treatment. These receptors originate from a person between 40 and 85 years old with oral cavity squamous cell carcinoma.

The rearrangement links TRBV19 to TRBJ1-5; 7 bases fit TRBD1. J was trimmed by 7 bases and V by 6 bases; bases with no gene match: 12. The CDR3 is 15 amino acids. Germline-derived CDR1 and CDR2 are LNHDA and SQIVND (reference sequence). The DNA for the CDR3 is TGTGCCAGTAGGAAGGGACAGCAACTCTCCCAGCCCCAGCATTTT. Residues: CASRKGQQLSQPQHF.

V and J are TRBV10-3 and TRBJ2-1; TRBD2 agrees at 8 bases. Losses at the gene ends were 3 bases for V and 4 bases for J; bases not matched to a gene: 8. Germline lookup yields CDR1 ENHRY and CDR2 SYGVKD. The CDR3 is 16 residues long. The CDR3 DNA sequence: TGTGCCATCAGTGAATTATCGGGAGGGGGTTACAATGAGCAGTTCTTC. Its protein is CAISELSGGGYNEQFF.

The genes are TRBV29-1 and TRBJ2-1; 11 bases line up with TRBD2. V gave up 6 bases and J gave up 5 bases; unmatched junction bases: 6. The germline V gene has CDR1 SQVTM and CDR2 ANQGSEA. The CDR3 runs to 14 residues. The CDR3 DNA follows: TGCAGCGTCCCCCCGGGACTAGCGGACAATGAGCAGTTCTTC. Translation: CSVPPGLADNEQFF.

This chain connects TRBV27 to TRBJ1-2, with 10 bases lining up with TRBD1. The CDR3 contains 13 residues. Germline V gene data show CDR1 as MNHEY and CDR2 as SMNVEV (reference sequence). The V and J ends lost 5 bases and 7 bases, in that order; junction bases with no gene match: 4. CDR3 nucleotides: TGTGCCAGCAGTCGACAGGGGGCGCTTGGCTACACCTTC. It is translated as CASSRQGALGYTF.

Only a few counts were recorded for this clone. The rearrangement joins TRBV5-1 to TRBJ1-2; TRBD1 matches 8 bases. Per germline, CDR1 SGHRS and CDR2 YFSETQ. The CDR3 loop spans 13 amino acids. V gave up 4 bases and J gave up 10 bases; unmatched junction bases: 9. CDR3 protein: CASSRGQGVYYTF. CDR3 nucleotides: TGCGCCAGCAGCCGAGGACAGGGAGTTTACTACACCTTC.

The table lists this clone with many counts. The V call is TRBV7-6, the J call TRBJ2-3; TRBD2 agrees at 12 bases. Trimming cost V 2 bases and J 1 base; bases outside gene matches: 7. Germline values: CDR1 SGHVS, CDR2 FNYEAQ. This CDR3 is built from 18 residues. The CDR3 sequence is CASSLWASGGAGTDTQYF. In DNA, the CDR3 is TGTGCCAGCAGCTTATGGGCTAGCGGGGGGGCCGGCACAGATACGCAGTATTTT.

This clone came up a few times. V is TRBV19 and J is TRBJ1-5, with D perhaps matching TRBD1 (5 bases). The CDR3 is 12 amino acids. The V end was cut by 5 bases, the J end by 9 bases, with 11 bases between. Germline assignment: CDR1 LNHDA and CDR2 SQIVND (reference sequence). The CDR3 region is CASSGDGGPQHF. The CDR3 DNA reads TGTGCCAGTAGTGGAGACGGGGGGCCCCAGCATTTT.

This clone has only one observation. This chain connects TRBV19 to TRBJ1-1, with a possible D match to TRBD1 (5 bases). The CDR3 covers 13 residues. V was trimmed by 4 bases and J by 4 bases, leaving 10 bases between them. CDR1 and CDR2 (germline): LNHDA, SQIVND (reference sequence). CDR3 nucleotides: TGTGCCAGTAGTACCGGGACTTTCACTGAAGCTTTCTTT. Translated: CASSTGTFTEAFF.

V gene TRBV5-1 combines with J gene TRBJ2-6; D remains unclear. Germline assignment: CDR1 SGHRS and CDR2 YFSETQ. The CDR3 sequence is 15 residues long. Trimming removed 4 bases from V and 4 bases from J, with 12 bases in between. The CDR3 DNA sequence: TGCGCCAGCAGCCCCCCGATCCCAGGGGCCAACGTCCTGACTTTC. It translates to CASSPPIPGANVLTF.

This clone was counted many times. The chain links TRBV5-1 to TRBJ1-1; D call uncertain. The germline gives CDR1 SGHRS, CDR2 YFSETQ. The CDR3 is 12 amino acids. The germline V and J ends were trimmed by 7 bases and 1 base, with 8 bases remaining between them. The CDR3 loop reads CASGLGNTEAFF. The CDR3, as DNA: TGCGCCAGCGGATTAGGGAACACTGAAGCTTTCTTT.